This is a list of T cell receptor beta chains from one sample in a study of T cells in Graves' hyperthyroidism and ophthalmopathy. One entry per CDR3 protein, called by TCRdb with MiXCR from the multiplex PCR reads. The data hold roughly 660,000 distinct CDR3 sequences, with around 15% observed a single time. The sequenced material came from blood. The receptors stem from a man aged 50 to 59 with Graves' hyperthyroidism. CDR3s include the opening cysteine and the closing phenylalanine or tryptophan. A D gene is named only where the DNA matches it firmly. Clone size is shown for a subset of rows, as once, few, many or a class of expanded clone.

j_call	v_call	clone_size	d_call	cdr3_aa	cdr3_nt
TRBJ2-2	TRBV6-1	few	-	CASSIRGRIGELFF	TGTGCCAGCAGCATCAGGGGACGGATCGGGGAGCTGTTTTTT
TRBJ2-2	TRBV20-1	few	-	CSAVAVDTGELFF	TGCAGTGCTGTAGCGGTTGACACCGGGGAGCTGTTTTTT
TRBJ2-7	TRBV5-1	-	-	CASSLAQAGEQYF	TGCGCCAGCAGCTTGGCACAAGCAGGCGAGCAGTACTTC
TRBJ1-1	TRBV15	many	-	CATCRASGNTEAFF	TGTGCCACCTGTCGGGCGTCGGGTAACACTGAAGCTTTCTTT
TRBJ2-5	TRBV14	many	-	CASSEGLGQAQYF	TGTGCCAGCAGCGAGGGACTAGGACAGGCCCAGTACTTC
TRBJ2-1	TRBV3-1	-	-	CASSQVMGNEQFF	TGTGCCAGCAGCCAAGTTATGGGCAATGAGCAGTTCTTC
TRBJ2-1	TRBV11-2	many	TRBD2	CASSSIAGGPRNEQFF	TGTGCCAGCAGCTCCATAGCGGGAGGGCCGCGTAATGAGCAGTTCTTC
TRBJ2-7	TRBV28	few	TRBD1	CASSSSDRGSFYEQYF	TGTGCCAGCAGTTCATCGGACAGGGGGTCCTTCTACGAGCAGTACTTC
TRBJ2-2	TRBV19	-	TRBD1	CASSTGTATTGELFF	TGTGCCAGTAGTACGGGGACAGCCACTACCGGGGAGCTGTTTTTT
TRBJ2-7	TRBV30	-	TRBD2	CAYRPSGSYEQYF	TGTGCCTATCGCCCTAGCGGGAGCTACGAGCAGTACTTC
TRBJ2-1	TRBV6-2/TRBV6-3	few	TRBD2	CARYPSGSGGIEQFF	TGTGCCAGATATCCTAGCGGGAGCGGGGGCATTGAGCAGTTCTTC
TRBJ2-7	TRBV28	many	-	CASSPPGTFYEQYF	TGTGCCAGCAGCCCCCCAGGGACTTTCTACGAGCAGTACTTC
TRBJ1-2	TRBV30	many	-	CAWRNPGSTDGYTF	TGTGCCTGGAGGAACCCCGGGTCGACGGATGGCTACACCTTC
TRBJ2-5	TRBV5-6	-	TRBD2	CASSPLLAGDQETQYF	TGTGCCAGCAGCCCCCTTTTAGCGGGGGACCAAGAGACCCAGTACTTC
TRBJ2-7	TRBV7-3	few	TRBD2	CASSLLGGRAYEQYF	TGTGCCAGCAGCCTACTGGGCGGGAGGGCCTACGAGCAGTACTTC
TRBJ2-5	TRBV7-2	many	TRBD2	CASSSWGLAGETQYF	TGTGCCAGCAGCTCCTGGGGTCTAGCGGGAGAGACCCAGTACTTC
TRBJ1-2	TRBV6-1	-	-	CASSEPGSRNYGYTF	TGTGCCAGCAGTGAACCTGGAAGCAGAAACTATGGCTACACCTTC
TRBJ1-1	TRBV6-1	many	-	CASSYQRNTEAFF	TGTGCCAGCAGTTACCAGCGGAACACTGAAGCTTTCTTT
TRBJ1-1	TRBV19	many	-	CASSMYRATEAFF	TGTGCCAGTAGTATGTACAGGGCCACTGAAGCTTTCTTT
TRBJ2-7	TRBV7-9	-	-	CASSLGAPALSYEQYF	TGTGCCAGCAGCTTAGGGGCCCCCGCTCTCTCCTACGAGCAGTACTTC
TRBJ2-7	TRBV7-9	-	TRBD1	CASSLPGQVREQYF	TGTGCCAGCAGCTTACCGGGACAGGTTCGCGAGCAGTACTTC
TRBJ2-7	TRBV7-9	many	TRBD1	CASSPPGGTYEQYF	TGTGCCAGCAGCCCCCCAGGGGGAACTTACGAGCAGTACTTC
TRBJ2-3	TRBV20-1	-	-	CSASQSLQGGRTDTQYF	TGCAGTGCTAGTCAATCCTTACAGGGGGGGAGGACAGATACGCAGTATTTT
TRBJ2-7	TRBV28	few	-	CASSLGQASSYEQYF	TGTGCCAGCAGTTTAGGGCAGGCTAGCTCCTACGAGCAGTACTTC
TRBJ1-2	TRBV28	many	TRBD1	CASSLGQGAGYTF	TGTGCCAGCAGCCTTGGACAGGGGGCTGGCTACACCTTC
TRBJ1-6	TRBV28	few	-	CASRAAAVNSPLHF	TGTGCCAGCAGGGCGGCAGCGGTAAATTCACCCCTCCACTTT
TRBJ1-1	TRBV20-1	few	-	CSARVWSNTEAFF	TGCAGTGCTAGAGTATGGAGTAACACTGAAGCTTTCTTT
TRBJ2-3	TRBV7-7	-	-	CASSSRFGSPTQYF	TGTGCTAGCAGCTCCCGATTCGGGAGCCCTACGCAGTATTTT
TRBJ1-1	TRBV10-3	-	TRBD1	CAIRRTGDTEAFF	TGTGCCATCAGGCGGACAGGGGACACTGAAGCTTTCTTT
TRBJ1-1	TRBV19	many	TRBD1	CASSYRGRGTEAFF	TGTGCCAGTAGCTACAGGGGGCGCGGAACTGAAGCTTTCTTT
TRBJ1-5	TRBV7-2	few	-	CASSLGRQGNQPQHF	TGTGCCAGCAGCTTAGGGCGCCAGGGCAATCAGCCCCAGCATTTT
TRBJ2-1	TRBV20-1	few	TRBD2	CSAHSGREDEQFF	TGCAGTGCTCATAGCGGGAGGGAGGATGAGCAGTTCTTC
TRBJ1-2	TRBV27	many	-	CASSSSRVYGYTF	TGTGCCAGCAGTTCCTCGAGGGTCTATGGCTACACCTTC
TRBJ2-1	TRBV12-3/TRBV12-4	few	-	CASSHGGRDEQFF	TGTGCCAGCAGTCATGGCGGTAGGGATGAGCAGTTCTTC
TRBJ1-1	TRBV12-3/TRBV12-4	many	-	CASSLFGRVNTEAFF	TGTGCCAGCAGTTTATTCGGCAGAGTGAACACTGAAGCTTTCTTT
TRBJ2-7	TRBV28	once	TRBD1	CASSFRTGGVSYEQYF	TGTGCCAGCAGTTTTAGGACAGGGGGCGTCTCCTACGAGCAGTACTTC
TRBJ1-5	TRBV7-9	-	-	CASSITNQPQHF	TGTGCCAGCAGCATTACCAATCAGCCCCAGCATTTT
TRBJ2-7	TRBV4-1	few	-	CASSRAGGRSREQYF	TGCGCCAGCAGCCGAGCCGGGGGACGTTCGAGAGAGCAGTACTTC
TRBJ2-2	TRBV12-3/TRBV12-4	many	TRBD2	CASSWGGRDTGELFF	TGTGCCAGCAGTTGGGGGGGGAGAGACACCGGGGAGCTGTTTTTT
TRBJ2-1	TRBV10-1	few	TRBD2	CASSESTAGGPSDEQFF	TGCGCCAGCAGTGAGTCAACCGCGGGAGGACCCTCAGATGAGCAGTTCTTC
TRBJ2-1	TRBV7-9	few	-	CASSLRRFPGYEQFF	TGTGCCAGCAGCTTACGGAGGTTCCCAGGGTATGAGCAGTTCTTC
TRBJ1-3	TRBV28	-	TRBD1	CASSLSGGEGNTIYF	TGTGCCAGCAGTTTATCAGGGGGTGAAGGAAACACCATATATTTT
TRBJ2-7	TRBV7-9	-	-	CASSMGTLEQYF	TGTGCCAGCAGTATGGGAACACTCGAGCAGTACTTC
TRBJ1-5	TRBV18	-	-	CASSLDAANQPQHF	TGTGCCAGCTCACTGGACGCAGCGAATCAGCCCCAGCATTTT
TRBJ1-1	TRBV19	many	-	CASRTVGNTEAFF	TGTGCCAGCAGAACCGTAGGGAACACTGAAGCTTTCTTT
TRBJ2-7	TRBV3-1	many	-	CASSQDPGSSYEQYF	TGTGCCAGCAGCCAAGACCCAGGATCGAGCTACGAGCAGTACTTC
TRBJ2-2	TRBV28	many	TRBD2	CASSLRLAGGPGTGELFF	TGTGCCAGCAGTTTGAGGCTAGCGGGAGGGCCGGGCACCGGGGAGCTGTTTTTT
TRBJ2-1	TRBV19	few	TRBD2	CASSRLAGANEQFF	TGTGCCAGTAGTCGACTAGCGGGGGCCAATGAGCAGTTCTTC
TRBJ2-2	TRBV20-1	-	-	CSARSSPGGELFF	TGCAGTGCTAGGAGTAGCCCTGGGGGGGAGCTGTTTTTT
TRBJ1-2	TRBV28	-	TRBD1	CASSFFDRAHYGYTF	TGTGCCAGCAGTTTCTTTGACAGGGCGCACTATGGCTACACCTTC
TRBJ1-4	TRBV28	few	-	CASSTGTAGEKLFF	TGTGCCAGCAGCACCGGGACCGCGGGTGAAAAACTGTTTTTT
TRBJ2-1	TRBV28	-	-	CASSSVRDEQFF	TGTGCCAGCAGTTCCGTTAGGGATGAGCAGTTCTTC
TRBJ2-3	TRBV6-2/TRBV6-3	few	-	CASSQEVALDTQYF	TGTGCCAGCAGCCAGGAAGTAGCGTTAGATACGCAGTATTTT
TRBJ2-7	TRBV7-2	few	-	CASSLDSDSFYEQYF	TGTGCCAGCAGCTTGGATTCGGATAGCTTTTACGAGCAGTACTTC
TRBJ2-4	TRBV2	many	-	CASAPQWGLDQLAKNIQYF	TGTGCCAGTGCCCCTCAATGGGGACTCGATCAATTAGCCAAAAACATTCAGTACTTC
TRBJ2-1	TRBV2	-	-	CASSELTGPYNEQFF	TGTGCCAGCAGTGAGCTGACAGGACCGTACAATGAGCAGTTCTTC
TRBJ1-5	TRBV7-2	-	-	CASSLLRGAQHF	TGTGCCAGCAGCTTACTCAGGGGAGCCCAGCATTTT
TRBJ1-4	TRBV18	many	TRBD1	CASSRDSPGPNEKLFF	TGTGCCAGCTCTCGGGACAGCCCTGGCCCTAATGAAAAACTGTTTTTT